This note documents a single T cell receptor beta chain sequence. Its matching antigen is unknown. This sample stems from a study of shared clonotypes between healthy human individuals. Whole-study results and caveats: Estimated richness was generally greater in naive than memory subsets.

Splitting of each subset's genomic DNA was done evenly across several immunoSEQ plates. Clones were read by immunoSEQ multiplex PCR, and TCRdb kept only the in-frame ones, dropping some. In the table there are about 2.4 million clones, over 85% of which are singletons. Donors comprised healthy HIV-negative adults lacking recent acute infections or vaccinations. The CD4+ fraction was divided into a CD45RA+ naive subset and a CD45RA-negative memory subset. The V gene's germline CDR1 is GTSNPN and CDR2 SVGIG (reference sequence). The CDR3 contains 14 residues. V gave up 0 bases and J gave up 7 bases, with 12 bases separating them.

The chain combines TRBV30 with TRBJ1-4; tentative D call: TRBD1 (6 bases). Sequenced sample: naive CD4+ T cells sorted from blood. Subset specified: CD45RA+ positively selected. This receptor was obtained from a man between 18 and 35 years old in good health. CDR3 residues: CAWSVLGGTEKLFF. DNA for the CDR3: TGTGCCTGGAGTGTCTTAGGGGGAACTGAAAAACTGTTTTTT.